The clone carrying this T cell receptor (beta chain) was seen many times. The antigen is not known. The data were obtained in a study of regulatory T cells in long-lasting Graves disease. Time point specified: newly diagnosed GD, antithyroid drugs for less than 3 months. RNA isolated from PBMCs was used to make the TCR library. Peripheral blood, roughly 8.1 milliliters of it, was drawn into EDTA tubes. The CDR3 is 16 residues long. Trimming took 0 bases from V and 1 from J; bases not matched to a gene: 3. Germline V gene lookup returns CDR1 DFQATT and CDR2 SNEGSKA (reference sequence). Regarding the study as a whole: Thyroid tissue was not studied; only peripheral blood was. Less diverse TCR repertoires were seen in persistent Graves' patients than in newly diagnosed ones. Persistent disease showed a preference for TRBV28, TRBJ1-2 and TRBJ2-5.

In building TCR beta libraries, iRepertoire HTBI primers were used together with Arm-PCR of CDR3 regions. TCRdb ran MiXCR on the multiplex PCR reads and lists one entry per CDR3 protein. The sample has over 400,000 distinct CDR3 sequences, approximately 15% seen once. These same data were also listed under a study on T cells in Graves' hyperthyroidism and ophthalmopathy.

The receptor was isolated from a woman in her forties or fifties with Graves disease. Sample: peripheral blood mononuclear cells (PBMCs), taken at new diagnosis, from a patient treated with antithyroid drugs. V is TRBV20-1 and J is TRBJ2-3; 11 nucleotides align to TRBD2. The CDR3 sequence: CSARDLAGGGTDTQYF. In DNA form, the CDR3 reads TGCAGTGCTAGAGATCTAGCGGGAGGAGGCACAGATACGCAGTATTTT.